One sample yielded the 12 T cell receptor beta chains listed below, sequenced in a study of breast tumors, draining lymph nodes, adjacent tissues. TCRdb analysed the multiplex PCR reads with MiXCR anew, one entry per CDR3 protein. The sample carries around 230,000 distinct CDR3 sequences, 30% to 35% recorded once. Breast cancer patients provided tissue from their axillary draining lymph nodes. The sample was axillary lymph node tissue. The receptors stem from a female donor with breast cancer. Some clones in this sample may be carry-over from other donors' samples.

The table lists this clonotype with many counts. V usage is TRBV4-1 and J usage is TRBJ2-5, with TRBD2 matching over 8 bases. The CDR3 is 15 residues long. Germline V gene data show CDR1 as MGHRA and CDR2 as YSYEKL. Unmatched junction bases numbered 5, after V lost 1 base and J lost 4 bases. In nucleotides, the CDR3 is TGCGCCAGCAGCCAAGCAGCGGGAGAGGGAGAGACCCAGTACTTC. Residues: CASSQAAGEGETQYF.

This clonotype was seen repeatedly, ten times or more. The chain links TRBV2 to TRBJ2-7; TRBD1 is a possible D gene (5 bases). Per germline, CDR1 SNHLY and CDR2 FYNNEI. The CDR3 length is 12 residues. Trimming stripped 6 bases from V and 3 bases from J, with 9 bases between. CDR3 in amino acids: CASRARVYEQYF. DNA for the CDR3: TGTGCCAGCAGAGCCAGGGTCTACGAGCAGTACTTC.

This clonotype appeared many times. The chain carries TRBV2 and TRBJ1-2; D unresolved. CDR1 and CDR2 (germline): SNHLY, FYNNEI. Trimming left V 2 bases short and J 5 bases short, with 15 bases between. This CDR3 is built from 15 residues. CDR3 sequence: CASSETAVLGYGYTF. In nucleotides, the CDR3 is TGTGCCAGCAGTGAAACGGCAGTGCTTGGTTATGGCTACACCTTC.

In its sample, this clonotype was seen a few times. Germline and junction disagree at one end, which may indicate a read error. CDR3 in amino acids: CASSQVAGIETQSF. For the CDR3, the DNA is TGTGCCAGCAGCCAAGTGGCAGGGATAGAGACCCAGTCCTTC. The rearrangement joins TRBV14 to TRBJ2-5, with a possible D match to TRBD1 (5 bases). Germline assignment: CDR1 SGHDN and CDR2 FVKESK. The CDR3 has 14 residues.

Concerning this clonotype itself: Compared with germline, one end of the junction differs, possibly owing to a read error. This rearrangement joins TRBV7-7 to TRBJ1-2, with 9 bases lining up with TRBD1. There are 14 residues in the CDR3. CDR1 SSHAT and CDR2 FNYEAQ come from the germline V gene (reference sequence). CDR3 nucleotide sequence: TGTGCTAGCAGCTGGGGACAGGGCAACTATGGCTACACCTTC. Amino acid sequence: CASSWGQGNYGYTF.

This clonotype was picked up many times. The rearrangement uses TRBV24-1 and TRBJ2-1; 9 nucleotides agree with TRBD2. Trimming at V came to 0 bases and at J to 8 bases, leaving 10 bases not matched to a gene. Germline CDR1 is KGHDR and CDR2 is SFDVKD. There are 17 residues in the CDR3. The CDR3 reads CATSDLSEAGGMYEQFF. CDR3 in DNA: TGTGCCACCAGTGATTTGAGCGAGGCGGGAGGGATGTATGAGCAGTTCTTC.

A remark on this clonotype: Since a much larger clone is just one base distant, this may be a read error. The missing conserved phenylalanine or tryptophan at the end of this CDR3 makes a read error likely. This rearrangement joins TRBV7-3 to TRBJ1-2; a weak D match, TRBD1 (5 bases). The CDR3 consists of 14 residues. CDR1 is SGHTA, CDR2 FQGTGA, per germline. Trimming left V 1 base short and J 5 bases short, with 11 bases between. CDR3 region: CASSLSIQGYGYTL. For the CDR3, the DNA is TGTGCCAGCAGCTTAAGCATCCAGGGATATGGCTACACCCTC.

Regarding this clonotype: It may be a read error: a sequence one base away is much more abundant. The final CDR3 position lacks the conserved phenylalanine or tryptophan, pointing to a likely read error. The chain joins TRBV20-1 to TRBJ1-2, with a weak D call TRBD1 (5 bases). This CDR3 has 15 amino acids. Trimming removed 2 bases at V and 2 bases at J, with 15 bases between. Germline V lookup: CDR1 DFQATT, CDR2 SNEGSKA (reference sequence). CDR3 in amino acids: CSARKGTLLNYGYTS. The CDR3 coding sequence is TGCAGTGCTAGAAAAGGGACTCTACTCAACTATGGCTACACCTCC.

There are many counts of this clonotype. The rearrangement joins TRBV20-1 to TRBJ2-7; possible D gene TRBD2, 5 bases. CDR1 is DFQATT and CDR2 is SNEGSKA in the germline V gene (reference sequence). CDR3 size: 15 residues. Deletions cut 3 bases from V and 0 bases from J, with 15 bases between. The CDR3 DNA sequence: TGCAGTGCTAGTCCCTTCGGGGATGCCTCCTACGAGCAGTACTTC. Translation gives CSASPFGDASYEQYF.

The sample holds many counts of this clonotype. The rearrangement uses TRBV19 and TRBJ1-5; D remains ambiguous. The CDR3 contains 11 residues. Germline CDR1 reads LNHDA; CDR2 reads SQIVND (reference sequence). Trimming shortened V by 8 bases and J by 7 bases, and 9 bases separated the two germline ends. The CDR3, as DNA: TGTGCCAGTGGGATAAGACAGCCCCAGCATTTT. Residues: CASGIRQPQHF.

This clonotype was recorded at least ten times. The CDR3 nucleotides read TGCGCCAGCAGCCAAGAGGAAGCAGCTGCGGAGCCAAACCAAGAGACCCAGTACTTC. This sequence encodes CASSQEEAAAEPNQETQYF. The chain recombines TRBV4-1 with TRBJ2-5; no definite D call. CDR1 is MGHRA and CDR2 is YSYEKL in the germline V gene. The V end lost 0 bases, the J end lost 0 bases, and 20 bases lay between the germline ends. The CDR3 runs 19 residues.

The table lists this clonotype with many counts. The chain combines TRBV6-6 with TRBJ1-2, with D possibly matching TRBD1 (5 bases). The V and J ends lost 5 bases and 8 bases respectively, with 21 bases between them. Germline V gives CDR1 MNHNY, CDR2 SVGAGI (reference sequence). The CDR3 runs 15 residues. Here the CDR3 reads CASSHGWDPRRGYTF. The CDR3, as DNA: TGTGCCAGCAGTCACGGATGGGACCCACGACGGGGCTACACCTTC.